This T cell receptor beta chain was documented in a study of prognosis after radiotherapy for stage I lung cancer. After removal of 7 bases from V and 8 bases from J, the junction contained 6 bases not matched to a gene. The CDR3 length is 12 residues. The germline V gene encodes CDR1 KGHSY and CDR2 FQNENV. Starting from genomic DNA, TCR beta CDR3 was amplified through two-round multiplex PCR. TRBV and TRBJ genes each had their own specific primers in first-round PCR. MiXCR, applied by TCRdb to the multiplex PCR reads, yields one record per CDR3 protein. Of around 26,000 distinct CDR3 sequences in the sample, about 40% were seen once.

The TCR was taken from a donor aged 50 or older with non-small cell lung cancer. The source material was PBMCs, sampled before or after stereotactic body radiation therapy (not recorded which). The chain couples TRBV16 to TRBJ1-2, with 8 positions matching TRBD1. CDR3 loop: CASTVTGEGYTF. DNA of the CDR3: TGTGCCAGCACCGTGACAGGGGAAGGCTACACCTTC.